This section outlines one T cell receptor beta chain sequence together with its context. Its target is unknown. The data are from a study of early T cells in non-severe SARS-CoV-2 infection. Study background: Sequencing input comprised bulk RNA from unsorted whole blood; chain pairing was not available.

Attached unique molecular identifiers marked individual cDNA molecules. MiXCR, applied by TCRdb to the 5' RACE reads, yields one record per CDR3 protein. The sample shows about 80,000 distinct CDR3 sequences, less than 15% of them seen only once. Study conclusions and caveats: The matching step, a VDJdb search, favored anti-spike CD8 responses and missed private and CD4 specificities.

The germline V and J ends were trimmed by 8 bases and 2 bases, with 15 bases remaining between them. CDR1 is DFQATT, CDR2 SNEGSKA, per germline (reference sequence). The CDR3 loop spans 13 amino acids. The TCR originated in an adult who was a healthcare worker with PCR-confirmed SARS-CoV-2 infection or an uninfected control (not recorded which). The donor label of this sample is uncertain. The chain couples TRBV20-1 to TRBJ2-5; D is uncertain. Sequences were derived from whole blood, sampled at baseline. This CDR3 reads CSSTDPAQETQYF. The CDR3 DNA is TGCAGTTCCACGGACCCCGCTCAAGAGACCCAGTACTTC.